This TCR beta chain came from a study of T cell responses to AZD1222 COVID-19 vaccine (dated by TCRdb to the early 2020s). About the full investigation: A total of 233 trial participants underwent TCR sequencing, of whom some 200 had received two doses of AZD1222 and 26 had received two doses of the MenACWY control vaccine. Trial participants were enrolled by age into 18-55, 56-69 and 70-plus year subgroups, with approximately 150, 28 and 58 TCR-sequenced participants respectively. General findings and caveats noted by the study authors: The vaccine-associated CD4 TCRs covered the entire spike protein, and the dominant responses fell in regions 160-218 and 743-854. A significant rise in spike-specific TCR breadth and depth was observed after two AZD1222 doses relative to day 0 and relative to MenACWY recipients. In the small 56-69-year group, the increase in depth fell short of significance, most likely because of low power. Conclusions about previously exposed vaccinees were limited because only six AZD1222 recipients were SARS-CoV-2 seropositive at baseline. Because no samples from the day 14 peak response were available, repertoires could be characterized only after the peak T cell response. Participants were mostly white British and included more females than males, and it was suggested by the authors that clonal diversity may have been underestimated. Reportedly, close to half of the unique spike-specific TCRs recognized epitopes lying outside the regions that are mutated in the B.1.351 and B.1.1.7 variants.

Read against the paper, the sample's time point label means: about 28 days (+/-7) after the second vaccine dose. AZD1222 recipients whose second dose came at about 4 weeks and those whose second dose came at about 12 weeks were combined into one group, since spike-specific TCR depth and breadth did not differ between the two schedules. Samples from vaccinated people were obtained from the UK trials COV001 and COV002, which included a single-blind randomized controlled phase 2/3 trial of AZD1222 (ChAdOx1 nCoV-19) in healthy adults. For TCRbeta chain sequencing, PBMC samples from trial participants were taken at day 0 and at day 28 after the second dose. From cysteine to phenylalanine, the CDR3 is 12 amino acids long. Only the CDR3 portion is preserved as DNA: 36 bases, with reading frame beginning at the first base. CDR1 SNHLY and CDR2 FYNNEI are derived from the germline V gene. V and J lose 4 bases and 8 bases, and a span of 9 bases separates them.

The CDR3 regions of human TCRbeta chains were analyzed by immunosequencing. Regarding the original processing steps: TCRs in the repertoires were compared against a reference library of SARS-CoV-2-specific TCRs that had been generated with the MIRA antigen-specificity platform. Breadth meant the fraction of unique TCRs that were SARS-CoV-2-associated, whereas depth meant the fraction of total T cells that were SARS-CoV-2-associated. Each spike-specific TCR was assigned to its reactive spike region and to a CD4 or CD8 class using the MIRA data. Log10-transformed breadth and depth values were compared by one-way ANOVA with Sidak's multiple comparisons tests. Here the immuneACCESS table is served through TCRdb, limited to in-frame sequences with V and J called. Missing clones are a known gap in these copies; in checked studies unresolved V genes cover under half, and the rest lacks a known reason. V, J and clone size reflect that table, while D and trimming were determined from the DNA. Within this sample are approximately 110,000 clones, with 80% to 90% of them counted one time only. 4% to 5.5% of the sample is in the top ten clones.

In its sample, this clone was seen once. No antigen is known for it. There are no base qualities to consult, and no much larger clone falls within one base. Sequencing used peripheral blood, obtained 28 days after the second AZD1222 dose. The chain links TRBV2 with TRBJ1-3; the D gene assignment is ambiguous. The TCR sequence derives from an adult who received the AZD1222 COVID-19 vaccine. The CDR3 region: CASSVWVDTIYF. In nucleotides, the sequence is TGTGCCAGCAGTGTCTGGGTAGACACCATATATTTT.